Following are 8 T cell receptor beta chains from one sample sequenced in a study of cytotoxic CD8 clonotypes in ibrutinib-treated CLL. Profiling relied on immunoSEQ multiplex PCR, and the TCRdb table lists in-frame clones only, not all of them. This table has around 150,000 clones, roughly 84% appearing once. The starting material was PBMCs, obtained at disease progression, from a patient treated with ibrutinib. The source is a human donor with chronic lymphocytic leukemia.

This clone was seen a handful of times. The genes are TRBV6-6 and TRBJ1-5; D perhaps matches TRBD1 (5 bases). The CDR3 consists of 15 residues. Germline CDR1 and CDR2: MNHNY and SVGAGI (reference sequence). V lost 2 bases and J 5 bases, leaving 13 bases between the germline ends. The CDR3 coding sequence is TGTGCCAGCAGTTACCCTGGGGGAAGGGATCAGCCCCAGCATTTT. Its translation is CASSYPGGRDQPQHF.

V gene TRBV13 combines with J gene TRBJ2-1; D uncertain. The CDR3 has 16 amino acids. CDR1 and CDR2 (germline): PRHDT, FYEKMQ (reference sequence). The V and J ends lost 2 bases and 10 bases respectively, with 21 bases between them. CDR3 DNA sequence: TGTGCCAGCAGCTTACCAACGCTAGACGCGCTCGGGGAGCAGTTCTTC. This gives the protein CASSLPTLDALGEQFF.

The CDR3 sequence: CASRMMDSNYGYTF. The CDR3 coding sequence is TGTGCCAGCAGGATGATGGACTCGAACTATGGCTACACCTTC. The V call is TRBV6-1, the J call TRBJ1-2; no definite D call. V gave up 6 bases and J gave up 2 bases, with 13 bases separating them. Germline V gene sequence: CDR1 MNHNS, CDR2 SASEGT. CDR3 size: 14 residues.

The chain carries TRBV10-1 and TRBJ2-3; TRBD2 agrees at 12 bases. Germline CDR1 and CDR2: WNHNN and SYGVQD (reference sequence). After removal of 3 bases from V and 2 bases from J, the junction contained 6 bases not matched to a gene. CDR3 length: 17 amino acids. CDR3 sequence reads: CASSDRLAGEATDTQYF. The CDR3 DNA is TGCGCCAGCAGTGACAGACTAGCGGGGGAAGCCACAGATACGCAGTATTTT.

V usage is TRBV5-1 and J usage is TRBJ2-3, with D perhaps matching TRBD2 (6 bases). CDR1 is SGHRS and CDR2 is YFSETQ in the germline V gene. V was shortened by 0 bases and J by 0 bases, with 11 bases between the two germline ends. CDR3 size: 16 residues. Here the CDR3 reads CASSLGSSGSTDTQYF. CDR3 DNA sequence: TGCGCCAGCAGCTTGGGGTCCAGCGGGAGCACAGATACGCAGTATTTT.

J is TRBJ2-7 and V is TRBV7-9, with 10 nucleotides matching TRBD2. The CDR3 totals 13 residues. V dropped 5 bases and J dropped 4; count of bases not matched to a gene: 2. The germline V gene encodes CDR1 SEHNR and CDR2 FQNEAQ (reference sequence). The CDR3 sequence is CASSPSGSYEQYF. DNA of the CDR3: TGTGCCAGCAGCCCTAGCGGGAGTTACGAGCAGTACTTC.

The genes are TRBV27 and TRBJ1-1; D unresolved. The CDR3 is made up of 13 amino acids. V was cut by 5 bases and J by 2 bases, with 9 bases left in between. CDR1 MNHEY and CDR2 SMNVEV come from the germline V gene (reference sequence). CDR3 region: CASSIPGNTEAFF. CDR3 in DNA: TGTGCCAGCAGTATCCCAGGAAACACTGAAGCTTTCTTT.

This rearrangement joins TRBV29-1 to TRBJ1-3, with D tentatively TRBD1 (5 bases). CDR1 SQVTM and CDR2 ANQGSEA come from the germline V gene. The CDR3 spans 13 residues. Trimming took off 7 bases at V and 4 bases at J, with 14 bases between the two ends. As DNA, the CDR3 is TGCAGCGGCAGGGTTCGCACCGGAAACACCATATATTTT. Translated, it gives CSGRVRTGNTIYF.